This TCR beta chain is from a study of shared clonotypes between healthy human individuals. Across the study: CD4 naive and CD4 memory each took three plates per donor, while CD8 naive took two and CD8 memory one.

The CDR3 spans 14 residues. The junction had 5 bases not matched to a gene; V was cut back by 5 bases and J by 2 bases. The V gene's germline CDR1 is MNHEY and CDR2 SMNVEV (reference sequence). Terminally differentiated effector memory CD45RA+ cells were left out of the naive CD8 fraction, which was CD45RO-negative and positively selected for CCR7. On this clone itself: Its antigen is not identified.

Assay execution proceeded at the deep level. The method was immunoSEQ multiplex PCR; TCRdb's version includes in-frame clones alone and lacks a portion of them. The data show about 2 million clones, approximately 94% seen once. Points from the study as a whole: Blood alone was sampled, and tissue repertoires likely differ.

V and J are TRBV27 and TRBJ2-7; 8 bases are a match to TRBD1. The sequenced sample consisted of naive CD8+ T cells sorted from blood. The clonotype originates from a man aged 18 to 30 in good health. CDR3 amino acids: CASSADRVTYEQYF. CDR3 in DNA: TGTGCCAGCAGTGCGGACAGGGTAACCTACGAGCAGTACTTC.